This T cell receptor beta chain is from a study of blood T cell repertoires in COVID-19. In the study overall: Donors in the United States, Italy and Spain gave samples during acute or convalescent COVID-19. The cDNA or gDNA used as material had been derived from T cells, B-cell-depleted T cells, or PBMCs.

The CDR3 is made up of 14 amino acids. The germline V gene has CDR1 SNHLY and CDR2 FYNNEI. The V end was cut by 5 bases, the J end by 5 bases, with 13 bases between. In the original analysis: Counts of nucleated cells, estimated from reference gene primer amplification, were obtained. Sequencing was performed with immunoSEQ multiplex PCR; in TCRdb, only in-frame clones are kept and a portion is missing. D and trimming were read from the DNA, whereas the V and J calls and clone size are those reported in that table. This sample has about 200,000 clones, with 88% found just once. The sequencing sample was made of peripheral blood. J is TRBJ1-5 and V is TRBV2, with D tentatively TRBD1 (5 bases). This receptor was identified in a man between 18 and 29 years old with active or convalescent COVID-19. CDR3 sequence reads: CASSFAGKDQPQHF. The CDR3 nucleotides read TGTGCCAGCAGTTTTGCAGGGAAGGATCAGCCCCAGCATTTT.